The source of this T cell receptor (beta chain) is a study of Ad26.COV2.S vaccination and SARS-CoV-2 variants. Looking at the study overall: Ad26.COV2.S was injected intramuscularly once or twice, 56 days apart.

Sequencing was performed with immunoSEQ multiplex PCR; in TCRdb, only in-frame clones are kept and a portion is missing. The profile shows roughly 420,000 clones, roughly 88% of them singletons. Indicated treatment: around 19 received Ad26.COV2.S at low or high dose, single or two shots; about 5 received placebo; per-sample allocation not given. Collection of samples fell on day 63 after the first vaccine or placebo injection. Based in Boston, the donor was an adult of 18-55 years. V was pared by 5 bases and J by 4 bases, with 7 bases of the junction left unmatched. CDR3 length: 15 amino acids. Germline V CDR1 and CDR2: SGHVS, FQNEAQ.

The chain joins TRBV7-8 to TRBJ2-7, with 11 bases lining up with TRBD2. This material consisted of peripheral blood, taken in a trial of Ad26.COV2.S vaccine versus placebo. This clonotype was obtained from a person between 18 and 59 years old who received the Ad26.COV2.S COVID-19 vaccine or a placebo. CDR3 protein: CASSPGTSGAYEQYF. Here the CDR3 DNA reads TGTGCCAGCAGCCCCGGGACTAGCGGAGCGTACGAGCAGTACTTC. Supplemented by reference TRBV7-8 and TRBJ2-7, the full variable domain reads GAGVSQSPRYKVAKRGQDVALRCDPISGHVSLFWYQQALGQGPEFLTYFQNEAQLDKSGLPSDRFFAERPEGSVSTLKIQRTQQEDSAVYLCASSPGTSGAYEQYFGPGTRLTVT.